The 32 T cell receptor beta chains presented below share a single source sample, sequenced in a study of shared clonotypes between healthy human individuals. TCRdb's table, derived via immunoSEQ multiplex PCR, lists solely in-frame clones and lacks some. Of 950,000 to 1,100,000 clones listed, roughly 75% are singletons. Source material: memory CD4+ T cells sorted from blood. Noted subset: CD45RA-negative fraction. The receptors here all came from a young man in good health.

The CDR3 nucleotides are TGTGCCAGCAGTCCCCGATATCGCGGACGGAATTATAATTCACCCCTCCACTTT. It is translated as CASSPRYRGRNYNSPLHF. The rearrangement uses TRBV25-1 and TRBJ1-6; D is unclear. Germline values: CDR1 MGHDK, CDR2 SYGVNS. The CDR3 totals 18 residues. V was pared by 5 bases and J by 4 bases, with 21 bases between.

The CDR3 loop reads CASSETAEDGQPQHF. CDR3 DNA sequence: TGTGCCAGCAGTGAAACGGCTGAGGACGGGCAGCCCCAGCATTTT. The J gene is TRBJ1-5, the V gene TRBV6-1; the D is unclear. The CDR3 is made up of 15 amino acids. V lost 2 bases and J lost 7, with 15 bases in between. Germline V gives CDR1 MNHNS, CDR2 SASEGT.

The rearrangement uses TRBV5-1 and TRBJ2-3; D gene unclear. The CDR3 contains 12 residues. The germline gives CDR1 SGHRS, CDR2 YFSETQ. The V and J ends lost 5 bases and 4 bases respectively, with 8 bases between them. CDR3 nucleotide sequence: TGCGCCAGCAGACAAGAGGCAGATACGCAGTATTTT. This translates into CASRQEADTQYF.

This rearrangement joins TRBV18 to TRBJ1-4, with 8 bases lining up with TRBD1. The V segment lost 8 bases and the J segment 8 bases; nucleotides outside the gene matches: 7. CDR1 and CDR2 (germline): KGHSH, LQKENI. The CDR3 length is 13 residues. The CDR3 nucleotides are TGTGCCAGCCGCGGGACAGGATACGAAAAACTGTTTTTT. Translated: CASRGTGYEKLFF. Full variable domain (rest looked up from reference TRBV18 and TRBJ1-4): NAGVMQNPRHLVRRRGQEARLRCSPMKGHSHVYWYRQLPEEGLKFMVYLQKENIIDESGMPKERFSAEFPKEGPSILRIQQVVRGDSAAYFCASRGTGYEKLFFGSGTQLSVL.

This clone has only a few counts. This sequence joins TRBV30 and TRBJ1-6; D is possibly TRBD1 (5 bases). Looked up from germline, CDR1 is GTSNPN and CDR2 is SVGIG (reference sequence). V was cut by 1 base and J by 7 bases, with 8 bases left in between. CDR3 length: 13 residues. CDR3 sequence (DNA): TGTGCCTGGAGTGCAGGGAACAATTCACCCCTCCACTTT. This codes for CAWSAGNNSPLHF. Full variable domain (missing parts from reference TRBV30 and TRBJ1-6): SQTIHQWPATLVQPVGSPLSLECTVEGTSNPNLYWYRQAAGRGLQLLFYSVGIGQISSEVPQNLSASRPQDRQFILSSKKLLLSDSGFYLCAWSAGNNSPLHFGNGTRLTVT.

The V call is TRBV29-1, the J call TRBJ2-7; TRBD1 or TRBD2 may be the D gene (7 bases each). Germline assignment: CDR1 SQVTM and CDR2 ANQGSEA. Trimming shortened V by 2 bases and J by 6 bases, and 14 bases separated the two germline ends. CDR3 length: 13 residues. DNA of the CDR3: TGCAGCGTTGAAAAAGGGGGCGGGGGCGAGCAGTACTTC. It is translated as CSVEKGGGGEQYF.

The gene calls are TRBV30 and TRBJ1-3, with TRBD1 identical over 10 bases. The germline V gene has CDR1 GTSNPN and CDR2 SVGIG (reference sequence). J was trimmed by 2 bases and V by 5 bases; bases with no gene match: 6. CDR3 length equals 15 residues. The CDR3 protein is CAWGGDRGTGNTIYF. As DNA, the CDR3 is TGTGCCTGGGGAGGGGACAGGGGTACTGGAAACACCATATATTTT.

There are a few counts of this clone. The rearrangement joins TRBV9 to TRBJ1-4, with D uncertain. The germline CDR1 and CDR2 sequences are SGDLS and YYNGEE. The CDR3 consists of 13 residues. V lost 4 bases and J lost 9, with 13 bases in between. The CDR3 DNA reads as TGTGCCAGCAGCCCCCGGATTGCCCAAAAACTGTTTTTT. Amino acids: CASSPRIAQKLFF.

The gene calls are TRBV5-1 and TRBJ2-7; 7 bases match TRBD1. The CDR3 is 16 residues long. V lost 4 bases to trimming and J lost 1 base; unmatched junction nucleotides: 11. Germline V gene data show CDR1 as SGHRS and CDR2 as YFSETQ. The CDR3 DNA reads as TGCGCCAGCAGCGAAACCACGACAGGGCGGTCCTACGAGCAGTACTTC. This sequence encodes CASSETTTGRSYEQYF.

This sequence joins TRBV11-3 and TRBJ2-2; D is undetermined. V lost 3 bases and J 3 bases, leaving 11 bases between the germline ends. This CDR3 is 15 amino acids long. Germline assignment: CDR1 SGHNT and CDR2 YENEEA. The chain's CDR3 is CASSFRNADTGELFF. The DNA of the CDR3 is TGTGCCAGCAGCTTTCGGAACGCGGACACCGGGGAGCTGTTTTTT.

This clone came up once. The V and J genes are TRBV6-7 and TRBJ2-7; D is uncertain. TRBV6-7 is an open reading frame, and its role is uncertain. Trimming took off 6 bases at V and 0 bases at J, with 30 bases between the two ends. The CDR3 covers 20 residues. The CDR3 protein is CASRHLPPVGRTLFSYEQYF. The CDR3 DNA follows: TGTGCCAGCAGGCACCTCCCCCCGGTGGGCAGGACCCTTTTCTCCTACGAGCAGTACTTC.

The chain joins TRBV7-8 to TRBJ1-2, with 10 bases that match TRBD1. CDR3 length: 15 residues. The V and J ends lost 5 bases and 6 bases, in that order; junction bases with no gene match: 9. Germline-derived CDR1 and CDR2 are SGHVS and FQNEAQ. Written as DNA, the CDR3 is TGTGCCAGCAGCCCTTCGGGACAGGGGATCCATGGCTACACCTTC. Its translation is CASSPSGQGIHGYTF.

The chain couples TRBV30 to TRBJ2-3, with D perhaps matching TRBD2 (5 bases). CDR3 length equals 16 residues. Germline CDR1 and CDR2: GTSNPN and SVGIG (reference sequence). Deletions cut 2 bases from V and 0 bases from J, with 15 bases between. As DNA, the CDR3 is TGTGCCTGGAGTAGAGGACTTGCCTCTAGCACAGATACGCAGTATTTT. Translating gives CAWSRGLASSTDTQYF.

The chain is built from TRBV19 and TRBJ1-5, with D hard to call. Trimming shortened V by 10 bases and J by 2 bases, and 15 bases separated the two germline ends. The CDR3 is made up of 14 amino acids. Germline V gene sequence: CDR1 LNHDA, CDR2 SQIVND (reference sequence). The CDR3 sequence: CATGSQGGNQPQHF. The CDR3 bases are TGTGCCACCGGCAGCCAAGGCGGCAATCAGCCCCAGCATTTT.

The sample holds many counts of this clone. The chain is built from TRBV4-1 and TRBJ2-3; D is possibly TRBD1 (5 bases). The germline V gene has CDR1 MGHRA and CDR2 YSYEKL. This CDR3 comprises 15 residues. Trimming took off 2 bases at V and 3 bases at J, with 12 bases between the two ends. The CDR3 nucleotides read TGCGCCAGCAGCCAAAAGGGGTCTCAGACAGATACGCAGTATTTT. Amino acids: CASSQKGSQTDTQYF.

The chain employs TRBV5-4 and TRBJ1-3, with unresolved D. Looked up from germline, CDR1 is SGHNT and CDR2 is YYREEE (reference sequence). V was cut by 0 bases and J by 0 bases, with 4 bases left in between. CDR3 length equals 14 residues. The CDR3 DNA reads TGTGCCAGCAGCTTGGTGGGCTCTGGAAACACCATATATTTT. Translating gives CASSLVGSGNTIYF.

The chain has TRBV18 and TRBJ1-2, with 12 positions matching TRBD1. J lost 4 bases, V lost 3 bases, and 6 bases had no gene match. Looked up from germline, CDR1 is KGHSH and CDR2 is LQKENI. The CDR3 loop spans 16 amino acids. This CDR3 reads CASSPGTGGSRYGYTF. CDR3 DNA sequence: TGTGCCAGCTCACCTGGGACAGGGGGCTCGCGCTATGGCTACACCTTC. The full variable domain, in which reference TRBV18 and TRBJ1-2 provide the parts outside the CDR3, is NAGVMQNPRHLVRRRGQEARLRCSPMKGHSHVYWYRQLPEEGLKFMVYLQKENIIDESGMPKERFSAEFPKEGPSILRIQQVVRGDSAAYFCASSPGTGGSRYGYTFGSGTRLTVV.

The sample holds one count of this clone. The chain has TRBV27 and TRBJ1-1; D ambiguous. In germline, CDR1 is MNHEY, CDR2 SMNVEV (reference sequence). Between the trimmed V and J ends, which lost 5 bases and 1 base, there was a span of 11 bases. This CDR3 has 14 amino acids. DNA for the CDR3: TGTGCCAGCAGTCCCGGACGGACGAACACTGAAGCTTTCTTT. Its protein product is CASSPGRTNTEAFF.

Concerning this clone: Additional DNA sequences in this sample encode the identical CDR3. The chain combines TRBV10-3 with TRBJ1-3; maybe TRBD1 (5 bases). V was trimmed by 0 bases and J by 1 base, leaving 7 bases between them. This CDR3 has 15 residues. Germline V gene sequence: CDR1 ENHRY, CDR2 SYGVKD. The CDR3: CAISESRGSGNTIYF. CDR3 coding DNA: TGTGCCATCAGTGAGTCGAGGGGTTCTGGAAACACCATATATTTT.

Remarks on this clone: The same CDR3 arises from other DNA sequences in this sample as well. V is TRBV9 and J is TRBJ1-1; tentatively, D is TRBD1 (5 bases). Trimming stripped 1 base from V and 5 bases from J, with 9 bases between. Germline CDR1 SGDLS, CDR2 YYNGEE. The CDR3 loop spans 13 amino acids. The CDR3 region is CASSVQGNTEAFF. Written as DNA, the CDR3 is TGTGCCAGCAGCGTACAGGGAAATACTGAAGCTTTCTTT.

The J gene is TRBJ2-2, the V gene TRBV18; possible D gene TRBD2, 6 bases. V shed 6 bases and J shed 7 bases, with 21 bases lying between them. CDR1 KGHSH and CDR2 LQKENI come from the germline V gene. The CDR3 extends over 16 amino acids. The CDR3 spells CASSPRGKAHIGELFF. The DNA of the CDR3 is TGTGCCAGCTCCCCCCGGGGGAAGGCACACATCGGGGAGCTGTTTTTT.

This clone has just a few counts. V and J are TRBV7-9 and TRBJ2-1; D gene uncertain. Germline V lookup: CDR1 SEHNR, CDR2 FQNEAQ (reference sequence). V was pared by 10 bases and J by 6 bases, with 13 bases between. The CDR3 runs to 12 residues. The CDR3 spells CATEETLNEQFF. The CDR3 coding sequence is TGTGCCACCGAGGAGACGCTCAATGAGCAGTTCTTC.

The chain combines TRBV25-1 with TRBJ1-6; tentatively, D is TRBD1 (5 bases). This CDR3 spans 14 amino acids. Deletions cut 9 bases from V and 7 bases from J, with 16 bases between. CDR1 is MGHDK, CDR2 SYGVNS, per germline. CDR3 bases: TGTGCCAGGCAGCGGGGCAGGGAAAATTCACCCCTCCACTTT. It specifies CARQRGRENSPLHF.

V gene TRBV9 combines with J gene TRBJ2-7, with 9 nucleotides matching TRBD1. This CDR3 is 15 amino acids long. Germline CDR1 is SGDLS and CDR2 is YYNGEE. V was pared by 2 bases and J by 6 bases, with 9 bases of the junction left unmatched. The CDR3 reads CASSVGGTGTAEQYF. The CDR3 DNA follows: TGTGCCAGCAGCGTGGGGGGGACAGGGACCGCCGAGCAGTACTTC.

This clone has a single count. This sequence joins TRBV29-1 and TRBJ2-7, with 7 bases identical to TRBD1. Germline trimming cut 6 bases from V and 1 base from J; bases unmatched to any gene: 3. The CDR3 contains 12 residues. Germline CDR1 is SQVTM and CDR2 is ANQGSEA. The chain's CDR3 is CSVSGGSYEQYF. Here the CDR3 DNA reads TGCAGCGTGTCAGGGGGTTCCTACGAGCAGTACTTC.

The rearrangement uses TRBV5-4 and TRBJ2-1; TRBD2 might be the D (6 bases). Germline CDR1 SGHNT, CDR2 YYREEE (reference sequence). The CDR3 is made up of 14 amino acids. With 4 bases removed from V and 9 bases from J, the gap between germline ends came to 17 bases. CDR3 DNA sequence: TGTGCCAGCAGCGGCGGCGGGGTTACGGGTGAGCAGTTCTTC. Its protein is CASSGGGVTGEQFF. Complete variable domain (other parts from reference TRBV5-4 and TRBJ2-1): ETGVTQSPTHLIKTRGQQVTLRCSSQSGHNTVSWYQQALGQGPQFIFQYYREEENGRGNFPPRFSGLQFPNYSSELNVNALELDDSALYLCASSGGGVTGEQFFGPGTRLTVL.

V gene TRBV5-1 combines with J gene TRBJ1-1; tentative D call: TRBD1 (6 bases). V gave up 3 bases and J gave up 7 bases, with 16 bases separating them. Germline V gene sequence: CDR1 SGHRS, CDR2 YFSETQ. The CDR3 loop spans 14 amino acids. CDR3 loop: CASSSGPDRSEAFF. CDR3 coding DNA: TGCGCCAGCAGCTCCGGGCCCGACAGGAGTGAAGCTTTCTTT.

Concerning this clone: A much larger clone is a single base away; this may be a read error. This chain joins TRBV6-1 and TRBJ2-3; D ambiguous. V shed 0 bases and J shed 5 bases, with 0 bases lying between them. The V gene's germline CDR1 is MNHNS and CDR2 SASEGT. The CDR3 covers 11 residues. The CDR3 protein is CASSEADTQYF. CDR3 bases: TGTGCCAGCAGTGAAGCAGATACGCAGTATTTT.

Only a few counts were recorded for this clone. The V and J genes are TRBV7-2 and TRBJ2-2; TRBD2 is a possible D gene (5 bases). The germline V gene has CDR1 SGHTA and CDR2 FQGNSA. Trimming removed 1 base from V and 7 bases from J, with 13 bases in between. This CDR3 has 15 amino acids. CDR3 loop: CASSLVQRGIGELFF. CDR3 DNA: TGTGCCAGCAGCTTAGTTCAAAGAGGGATCGGGGAGCTGTTTTTT.

This rearrangement joins TRBV2 to TRBJ1-2; perhaps TRBD1 as D (5 bases). Trimming took 2 bases from V and 12 from J, leaving 13 bases between them. In germline, CDR1 is SNHLY, CDR2 FYNNEI. The length of the CDR3 is 12 residues. The DNA of the CDR3 is TGTGCCAGCAGTGAATATTGGGGGGATAACACCTTC. Translated: CASSEYWGDNTF.

To note about this clone: The identical CDR3 is also encoded by other nucleotide sequences in the sample. The chain couples TRBV27 to TRBJ2-7, with 10 bases aligning to TRBD2. This CDR3 comprises 15 residues. Germline V gives CDR1 MNHEY, CDR2 SMNVEV (reference sequence). The trim removed 0 bases at V and 2 bases at J, leaving 1 base unmatched. The CDR3 loop reads CASSLSSGGAYEQYF. The CDR3, as DNA: TGTGCCAGCAGTTTATCAAGCGGGGGGGCCTACGAGCAGTACTTC.

The chain employs TRBV6-1 and TRBJ2-2; D is possibly TRBD1 (5 bases). Trimming removed 7 bases at V and 1 base at J, with 10 bases between. The CDR3 extends over 14 amino acids. Looked up from germline, CDR1 is MNHNS and CDR2 is SASEGT. The CDR3 sequence is CASNIGQNTGELFF. The CDR3 coding sequence is TGTGCCAGCAATATCGGACAGAACACCGGGGAGCTGTTTTTT.